The 6 T cell receptor beta chains below all came from one sample that was sequenced in a study of spatial heterogeneity in lung cancer. Time point: sample taken at primary tumor resection. Tumor, nontumor lung or frozen PBMC supplied whole RNA, sequenced without sorting. TCRdb re-called the 5' RACE reads through MiXCR, storing one row per CDR3 protein. The sample carries some 41,000 distinct CDR3 sequences, 6% to 7% recorded once. Specimen: PBMCs, collected at surgery. The receptors originated from a female donor with early-stage non-small cell lung cancer.

At least ten counts were recorded for this clonotype. The chain couples TRBV3-1 to TRBJ2-3, with TRBD2 matching over 8 bases. Germline CDR1 and CDR2: LGHDT and YNNKEL (reference sequence). V shed 0 bases, J shed 2 bases, and the junction held 7 bases outside the gene matches. The CDR3 is made up of 17 amino acids. CDR3 amino acids: CASSQDGAGGLTDTQYF. CDR3 DNA: TGTGCCAGCAGCCAAGATGGGGCGGGGGGACTCACAGATACGCAGTATTTT.

There are many counts of this clonotype. The chain couples TRBV12-3 or TRBV12-4 to TRBJ1-5; no definite D call. The CDR3 sequence is 15 residues long. The V and J ends lost 5 bases and 4 bases respectively, with 15 bases between them. The CDR3: CASSPSGQANQPQHF. In DNA form, the CDR3 reads TGTGCCAGCAGTCCGTCCGGGCAGGCAAATCAGCCCCAGCATTTT.

The chain combines TRBV19 with TRBJ2-4; 11 nucleotides line up with TRBD2. Germline-derived CDR1 and CDR2 are LNHDA and SQIVND (reference sequence). Trimming at V came to 10 bases and at J to 5 bases, leaving 4 bases not matched to a gene. CDR3 size: 13 residues. The CDR3 bases are TGTGCCATTAGCGGGGGGGCCGAAAACATTCAGTACTTC. Translation: CAISGGAENIQYF. Looking up the rest from reference TRBV19 and TRBJ2-4 gives the full variable domain: DGGITQSPKYLFRKEGQNVTLSCEQNLNHDAMYWYRQDPGQGLRLIYYSQIVNDFQKGDIAEGYSVSREKKESFPLTVTSAQKNPTAFYLCAISGGAENIQYFGAGTRLSVL.

There are many counts of this clonotype. The rearrangement links TRBV9 to TRBJ2-3; tentative D call: TRBD2 (6 bases). The CDR3 runs to 17 residues. CDR1 and CDR2 from the germline V gene are SGDLS and YYNGEE. V lost 0 bases and J lost 3, with 17 bases in between. CDR3 protein: CASSVDLGLAQTDTQYF. In DNA, the CDR3 is TGTGCCAGCAGCGTAGACCTAGGGCTAGCGCAAACAGATACGCAGTATTTT. Complete variable domain (other parts from reference TRBV9 and TRBJ2-3): DSGVTQTPKHLITATGQRVTLRCSPRSGDLSVYWYQQSLDQGLQFLIQYYNGEERAKGNILERFSAQQFPDLHSELNLSSLELGDSALYFCASSVDLGLAQTDTQYFGPGTRLTVL.

This clonotype showed up many times. The chain links TRBV5-1 to TRBJ2-7, with 9 bases lining up with TRBD1. This CDR3 is built from 15 residues. Losses at the gene ends were 4 bases for V and 3 bases for J; bases not matched to a gene: 8. Germline CDR1 is SGHRS and CDR2 is YFSETQ. CDR3 sequence: CASSLDGTGYYEQYF. CDR3 DNA: TGCGCCAGCAGCCTGGATGGGACAGGGTACTACGAGCAGTACTTC.

This clonotype was counted many times. The chain couples TRBV20-1 to TRBJ1-1, with 9 bases identical to TRBD1. The J segment lost 4 bases and the V segment lost 7 bases, leaving 4 bases of the junction unmatched. Germline V gene lookup returns CDR1 DFQATT and CDR2 SNEGSKA (reference sequence). The CDR3 is 12 residues long. CDR3 nucleotides: TGCAGTGTAACAGGGGGCGTCACTGAAGCTTTCTTT. Translating gives CSVTGGVTEAFF.